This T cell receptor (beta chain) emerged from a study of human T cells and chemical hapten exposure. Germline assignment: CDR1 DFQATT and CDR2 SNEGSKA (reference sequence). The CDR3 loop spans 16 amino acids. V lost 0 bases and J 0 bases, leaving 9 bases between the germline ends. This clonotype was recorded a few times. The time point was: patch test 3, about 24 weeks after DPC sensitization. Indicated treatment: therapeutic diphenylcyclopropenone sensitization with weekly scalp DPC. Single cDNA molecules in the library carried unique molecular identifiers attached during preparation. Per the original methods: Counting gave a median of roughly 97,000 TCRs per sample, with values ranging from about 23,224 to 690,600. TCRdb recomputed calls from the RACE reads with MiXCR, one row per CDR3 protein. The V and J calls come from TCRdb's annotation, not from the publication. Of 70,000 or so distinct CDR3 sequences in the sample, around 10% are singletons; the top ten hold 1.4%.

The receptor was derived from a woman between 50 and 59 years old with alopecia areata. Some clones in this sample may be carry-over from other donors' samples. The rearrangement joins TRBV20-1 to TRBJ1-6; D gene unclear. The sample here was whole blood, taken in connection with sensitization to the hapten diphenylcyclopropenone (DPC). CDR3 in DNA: TGCAGTGCTAGAGATTACGCGAGCTCCTATAATTCACCCCTCCACTTT. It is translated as CSARDYASSYNSPLHF.